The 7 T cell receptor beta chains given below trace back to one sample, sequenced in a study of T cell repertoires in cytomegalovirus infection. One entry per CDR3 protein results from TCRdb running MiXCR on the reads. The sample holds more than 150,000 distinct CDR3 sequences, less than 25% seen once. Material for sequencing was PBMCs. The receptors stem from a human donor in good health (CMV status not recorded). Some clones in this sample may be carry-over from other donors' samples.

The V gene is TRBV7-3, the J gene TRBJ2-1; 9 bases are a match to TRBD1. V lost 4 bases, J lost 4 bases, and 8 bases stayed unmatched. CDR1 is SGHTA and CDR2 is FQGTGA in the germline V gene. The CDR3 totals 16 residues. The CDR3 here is CASSSSGTGTYNEQFF. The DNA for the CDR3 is TGTGCCAGCAGCTCTTCCGGGACAGGGACTTACAATGAGCAGTTCTTC.

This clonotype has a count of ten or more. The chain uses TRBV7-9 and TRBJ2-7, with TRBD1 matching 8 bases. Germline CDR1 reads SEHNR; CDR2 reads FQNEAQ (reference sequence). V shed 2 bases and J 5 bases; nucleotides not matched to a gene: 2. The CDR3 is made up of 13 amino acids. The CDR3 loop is CASSLMTGDEQYF. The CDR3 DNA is TGTGCCAGCAGCTTAATGACAGGGGACGAGCAGTACTTC.

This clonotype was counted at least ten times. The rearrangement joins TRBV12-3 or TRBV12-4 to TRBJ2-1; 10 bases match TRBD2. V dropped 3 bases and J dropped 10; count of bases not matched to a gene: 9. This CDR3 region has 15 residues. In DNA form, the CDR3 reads TGTGCCAGCAGTTTTATGGCTAGCGGGAGACGGGAGCAGTTCTTC. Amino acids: CASSFMASGRREQFF.

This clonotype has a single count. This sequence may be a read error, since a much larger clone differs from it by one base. CDR3 protein: CASSLDNSLSTQPYEQYF. CDR3 coding DNA: TGTGCCAGCAGCCTGGACAACTCCCTAAGTACTCAGCCCTACGAGCAGTACTTC. This chain connects TRBV7-2 to TRBJ2-7; possible D gene TRBD1, 5 bases. Per germline, CDR1 SGHTA and CDR2 FQGNSA. Trimming stripped 5 bases from V and 2 bases from J, with 25 bases between. This CDR3 has 18 residues.

The CDR3 protein is CSARGAGGRVSEQFF. The CDR3, as DNA: TGCAGTGCTAGGGGGGCGGGGGGTCGGGTAAGCGAGCAGTTCTTC. The chain couples TRBV20-1 to TRBJ2-1; 8 bases are shared with TRBD2. The CDR3 consists of 15 residues. Germline loops: CDR1 DFQATT, CDR2 SNEGSKA (reference sequence). The junction had 14 bases not matched to a gene; V was cut back by 3 bases and J by 10 bases.

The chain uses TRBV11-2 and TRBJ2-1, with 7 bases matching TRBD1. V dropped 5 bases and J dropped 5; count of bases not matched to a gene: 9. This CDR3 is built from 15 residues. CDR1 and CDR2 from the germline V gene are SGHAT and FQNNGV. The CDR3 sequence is CASSADRARNNEQFF. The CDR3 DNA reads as TGTGCCAGCAGCGCCGACAGGGCGAGGAACAATGAGCAGTTCTTC.

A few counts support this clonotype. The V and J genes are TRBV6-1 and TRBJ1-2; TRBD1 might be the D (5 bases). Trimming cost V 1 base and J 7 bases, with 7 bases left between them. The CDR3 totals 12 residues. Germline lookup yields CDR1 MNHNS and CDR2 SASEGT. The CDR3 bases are TGTGCCAGCAGTGAAGGGGGCCCTGGCTACACCTTC. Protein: CASSEGGPGYTF.